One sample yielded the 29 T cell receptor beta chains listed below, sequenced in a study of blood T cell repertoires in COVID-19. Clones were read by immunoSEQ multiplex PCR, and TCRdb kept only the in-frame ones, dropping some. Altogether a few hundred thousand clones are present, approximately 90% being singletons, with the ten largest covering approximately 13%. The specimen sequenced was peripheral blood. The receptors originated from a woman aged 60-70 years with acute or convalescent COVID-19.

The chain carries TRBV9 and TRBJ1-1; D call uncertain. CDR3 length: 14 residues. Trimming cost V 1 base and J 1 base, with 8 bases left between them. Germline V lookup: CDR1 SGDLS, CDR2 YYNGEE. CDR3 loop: CASSVPGSNTEAFF. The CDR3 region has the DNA TGTGCCAGCAGCGTACCAGGATCGAACACTGAAGCTTTCTTT.

The CDR3 loop is CASSGGGMVGSPLHF. The CDR3 DNA reads as TGTGCCAGCAGTGGCGGGGGGATGGTCGGCTCACCCCTCCACTTT. The rearrangement uses TRBV2 and TRBJ1-6; perhaps TRBD1 as D (5 bases). Trimming pared 4 bases from V and 10 bases from J, leaving 17 bases between. Germline-derived CDR1 and CDR2 are SNHLY and FYNNEI. This CDR3 comprises 15 residues.

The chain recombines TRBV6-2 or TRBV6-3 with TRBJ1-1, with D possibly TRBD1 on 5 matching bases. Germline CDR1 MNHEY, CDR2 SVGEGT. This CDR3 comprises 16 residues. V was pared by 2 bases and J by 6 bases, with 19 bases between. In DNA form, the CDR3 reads TGTGCCAGCAGTTACAGGCGGACCCCGGCAGGGTCTGAAGCTTTCTTT. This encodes CASSYRRTPAGSEAFF.

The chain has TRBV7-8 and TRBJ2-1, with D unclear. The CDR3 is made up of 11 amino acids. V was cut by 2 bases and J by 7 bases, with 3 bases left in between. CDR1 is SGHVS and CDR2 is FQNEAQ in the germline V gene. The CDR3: CASSLQNEQFF. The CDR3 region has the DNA TGTGCCAGCAGCTTACAAAATGAGCAGTTCTTC.

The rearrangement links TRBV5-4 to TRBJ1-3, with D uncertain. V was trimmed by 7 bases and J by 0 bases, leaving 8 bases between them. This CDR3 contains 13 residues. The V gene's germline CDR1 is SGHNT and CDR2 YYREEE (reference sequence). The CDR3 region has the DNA TGTGCCAGCTCTGCGGGCTCTGGAAACACCATATATTTT. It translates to CASSAGSGNTIYF.

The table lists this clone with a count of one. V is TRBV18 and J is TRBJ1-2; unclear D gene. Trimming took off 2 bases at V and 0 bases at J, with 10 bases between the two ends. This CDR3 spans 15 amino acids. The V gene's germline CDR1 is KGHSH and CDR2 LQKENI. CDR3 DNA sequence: TGTGCCAGCTCACCAACCCTATTAGCTAACTATGGCTACACCTTC. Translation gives CASSPTLLANYGYTF. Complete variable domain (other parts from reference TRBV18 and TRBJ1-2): NAGVMQNPRHLVRRRGQEARLRCSPMKGHSHVYWYRQLPEEGLKFMVYLQKENIIDESGMPKERFSAEFPKEGPSILRIQQVVRGDSAAYFCASSPTLLANYGYTFGSGTRLTVV.

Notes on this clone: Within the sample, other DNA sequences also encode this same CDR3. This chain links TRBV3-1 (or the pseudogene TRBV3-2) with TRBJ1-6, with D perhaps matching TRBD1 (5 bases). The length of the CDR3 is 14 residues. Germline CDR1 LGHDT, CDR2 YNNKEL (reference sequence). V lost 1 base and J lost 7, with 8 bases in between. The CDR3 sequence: CASSQGQGNSPLHF. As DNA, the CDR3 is TGTGCCAGCAGCCAAGGGCAGGGCAATTCACCCCTCCACTTT.

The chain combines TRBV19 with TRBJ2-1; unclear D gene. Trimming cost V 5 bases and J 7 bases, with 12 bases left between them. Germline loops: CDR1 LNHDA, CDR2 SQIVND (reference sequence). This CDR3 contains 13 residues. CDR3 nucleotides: TGTGCCAGTAGTCAGACGCCTAGAAATGAGCAGTTCTTC. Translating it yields CASSQTPRNEQFF.

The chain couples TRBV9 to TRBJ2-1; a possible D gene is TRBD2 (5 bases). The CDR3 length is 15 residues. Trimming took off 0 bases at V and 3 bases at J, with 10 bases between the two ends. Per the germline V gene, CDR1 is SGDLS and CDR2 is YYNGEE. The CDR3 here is CASSVALGDYNEQFF. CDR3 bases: TGTGCCAGCAGCGTAGCTCTCGGGGACTACAATGAGCAGTTCTTC.

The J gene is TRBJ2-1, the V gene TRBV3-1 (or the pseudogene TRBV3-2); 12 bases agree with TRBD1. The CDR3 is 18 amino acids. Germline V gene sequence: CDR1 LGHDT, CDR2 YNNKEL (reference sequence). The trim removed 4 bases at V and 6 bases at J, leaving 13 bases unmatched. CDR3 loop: CASSRAGQGARLGNEQFF. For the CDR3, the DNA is TGTGCCAGCAGCCGGGCGGGACAGGGGGCTCGACTGGGCAATGAGCAGTTCTTC.

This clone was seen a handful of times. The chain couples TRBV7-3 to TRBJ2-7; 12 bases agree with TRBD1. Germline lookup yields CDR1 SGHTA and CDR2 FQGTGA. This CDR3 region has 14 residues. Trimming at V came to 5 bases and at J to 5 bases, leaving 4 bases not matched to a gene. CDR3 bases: TGTGCCAGCAGCCCGGGACAGGGGGCTAACGAGCAGTACTTC. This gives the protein CASSPGQGANEQYF.

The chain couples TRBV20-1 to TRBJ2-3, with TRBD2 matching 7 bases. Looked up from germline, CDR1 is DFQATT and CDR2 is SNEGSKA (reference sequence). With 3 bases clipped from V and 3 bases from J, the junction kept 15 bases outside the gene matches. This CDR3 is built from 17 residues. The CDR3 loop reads CSASGPFTGGATDTQYF. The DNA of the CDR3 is TGCAGTGCTAGTGGGCCCTTTACGGGGGGTGCGACAGATACGCAGTATTTT.

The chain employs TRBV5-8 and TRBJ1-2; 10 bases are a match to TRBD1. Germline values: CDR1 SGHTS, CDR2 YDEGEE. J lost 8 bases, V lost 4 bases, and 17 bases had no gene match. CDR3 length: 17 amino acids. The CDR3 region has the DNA TGTGCCAGCAGCCCGCGCTCGGACAGGGGGAGAGAGTGGGGCTACACCTTC. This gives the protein CASSPRSDRGREWGYTF. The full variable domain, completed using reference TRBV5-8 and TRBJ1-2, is EAGVTQSPTHLIKTRGQQATLRCSPISGHTSVYWYQQALGLGLQFLLWYDEGEERNRGNFPPRFSGRQFPNYSSELNVNALELEDSALYLCASSPRSDRGREWGYTFGSGTRLTVV.

CDR3 DNA: TGCGCCAGCAGCTTAGGGGGGGGCGGCACCGGGGAGCTGTTTTTT. Its translation: CASSLGGGGTGELFF. V and J are TRBV4-3 and TRBJ2-2, with a weak D call TRBD2 (7 bases). This CDR3 comprises 15 residues. Trimming cost V 5 bases and J 4 bases, with 14 bases left between them. The V gene's germline CDR1 is LGHNA and CDR2 YSLEER.

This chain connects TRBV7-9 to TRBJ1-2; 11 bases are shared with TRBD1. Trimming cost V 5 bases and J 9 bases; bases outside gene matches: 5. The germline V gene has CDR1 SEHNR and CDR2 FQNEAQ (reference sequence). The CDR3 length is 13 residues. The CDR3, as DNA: TGTGCCAGCAGCCAGGGACAGGGGGATCGCTACACCTTC. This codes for CASSQGQGDRYTF.

The CDR3 nucleotides read TGTGCCAGCAGTGTCCTCGGACTAGCGGGAGGTAACTCGGAGACCCAGTACTTC. Its translation: CASSVLGLAGGNSETQYF. This chain connects TRBV6-1 to TRBJ2-5, with TRBD2 identical over 14 bases. The CDR3 runs to 18 residues. Trimming removed 4 bases from V and 5 bases from J; junction bases left unmatched: 12. CDR1 is MNHNS and CDR2 is SASEGT in the germline V gene.

The CDR3: CASSLLETEAFF. CDR3 bases: TGTGCCAGCAGTTTATTGGAGACTGAAGCTTTCTTT. This sequence joins TRBV28 and TRBJ1-1, with unresolved D. Deletions cut 1 base from V and 5 bases from J, with 5 bases between. This CDR3 is built from 12 residues. From germline, CDR1 is MDHEN and CDR2 SYDVKM.

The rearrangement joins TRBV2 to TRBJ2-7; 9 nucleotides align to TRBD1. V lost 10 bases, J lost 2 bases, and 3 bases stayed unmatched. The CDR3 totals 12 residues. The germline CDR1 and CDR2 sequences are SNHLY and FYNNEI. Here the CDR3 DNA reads TGTGCCACGGGACAGGGTGCCTACGAGCAGTACTTC. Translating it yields CATGQGAYEQYF.

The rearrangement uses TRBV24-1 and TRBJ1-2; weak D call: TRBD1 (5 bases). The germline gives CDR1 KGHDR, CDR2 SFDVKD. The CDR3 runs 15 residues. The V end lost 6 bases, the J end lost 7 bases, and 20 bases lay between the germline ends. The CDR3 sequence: CATSSPAGWGGGYTF. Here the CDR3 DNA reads TGTGCCACCAGTAGCCCCGCAGGGTGGGGAGGTGGCTACACCTTC.

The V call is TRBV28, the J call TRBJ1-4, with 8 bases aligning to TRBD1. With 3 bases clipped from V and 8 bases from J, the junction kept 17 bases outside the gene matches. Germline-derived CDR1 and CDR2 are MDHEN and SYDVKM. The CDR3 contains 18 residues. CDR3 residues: CASSFGGQGAGSGEKLFF. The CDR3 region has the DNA TGTGCCAGCAGTTTTGGGGGCCAGGGGGCAGGTTCGGGAGAAAAACTGTTTTTT. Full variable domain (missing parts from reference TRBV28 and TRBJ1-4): DVKVTQSSRYLVKRTGEKVFLECVQDMDHENMFWYRQDPGLGLRLIYFSYDVKMKEKGDIPEGYSVSREKKERFSLILESASTNQTSMYLCASSFGGQGAGSGEKLFFGSGTQLSVL.

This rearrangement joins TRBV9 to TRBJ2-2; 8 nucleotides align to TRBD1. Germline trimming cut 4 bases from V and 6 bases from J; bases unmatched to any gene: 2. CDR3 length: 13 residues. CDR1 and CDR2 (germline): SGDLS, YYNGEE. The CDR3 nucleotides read TGTGCCAGCAGCCCAGGGGGCTCCGGGGAGCTGTTTTTT. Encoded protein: CASSPGGSGELFF.

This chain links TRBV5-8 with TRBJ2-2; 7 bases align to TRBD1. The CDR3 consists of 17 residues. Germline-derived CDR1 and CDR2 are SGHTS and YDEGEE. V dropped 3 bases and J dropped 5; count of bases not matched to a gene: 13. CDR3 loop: CASSSNQGTVRTGELFF. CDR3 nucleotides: TGTGCCAGCAGCTCGAACCAAGGGACAGTAAGGACCGGGGAGCTGTTTTTT.

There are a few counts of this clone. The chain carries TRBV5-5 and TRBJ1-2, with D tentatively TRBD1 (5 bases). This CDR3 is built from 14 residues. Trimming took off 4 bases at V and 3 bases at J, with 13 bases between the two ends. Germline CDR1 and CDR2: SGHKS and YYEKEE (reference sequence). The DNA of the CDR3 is TGTGCCAGCAGCCTCCCTGGCAGGGACTATGGCTACACCTTC. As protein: CASSLPGRDYGYTF.

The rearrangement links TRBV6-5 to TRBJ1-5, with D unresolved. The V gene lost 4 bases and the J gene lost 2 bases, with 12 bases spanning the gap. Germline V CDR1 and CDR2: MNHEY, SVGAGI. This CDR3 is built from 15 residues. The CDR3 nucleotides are TGTGCCAGCAGTTCCGCGGAGAGGGGCAATCAGCCCCAGCATTTT. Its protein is CASSSAERGNQPQHF.

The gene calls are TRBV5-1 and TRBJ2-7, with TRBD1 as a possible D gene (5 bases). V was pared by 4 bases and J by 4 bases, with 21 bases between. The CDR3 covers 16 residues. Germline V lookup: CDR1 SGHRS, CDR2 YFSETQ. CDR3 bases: TGCGCCAGCAGCCCCGAACAGGAATACGGTGGGTACGAGCAGTACTTC. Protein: CASSPEQEYGGYEQYF.

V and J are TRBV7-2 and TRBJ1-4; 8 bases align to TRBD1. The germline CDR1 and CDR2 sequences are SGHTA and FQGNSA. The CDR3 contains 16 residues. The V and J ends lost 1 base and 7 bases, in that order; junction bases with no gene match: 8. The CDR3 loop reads CASSLGFRQGSEKLFF. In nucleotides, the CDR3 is TGTGCCAGCAGCTTAGGATTTAGACAGGGGAGTGAAAAACTGTTTTTT.

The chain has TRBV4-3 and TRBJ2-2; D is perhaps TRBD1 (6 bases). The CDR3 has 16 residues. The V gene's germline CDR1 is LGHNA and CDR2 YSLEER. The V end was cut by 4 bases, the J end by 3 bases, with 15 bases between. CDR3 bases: TGCGCCAGCAGCCCTGGCAGGGGAGCAGACACCGGGGAGCTGTTTTTT. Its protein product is CASSPGRGADTGELFF.

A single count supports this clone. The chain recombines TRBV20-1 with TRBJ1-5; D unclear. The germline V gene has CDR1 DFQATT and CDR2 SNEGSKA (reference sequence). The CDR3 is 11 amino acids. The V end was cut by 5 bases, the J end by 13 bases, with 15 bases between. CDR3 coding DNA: TGCAGTGCTTCTGCGGAGGGATTTCAGCATTTT. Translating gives CSASAEGFQHF.

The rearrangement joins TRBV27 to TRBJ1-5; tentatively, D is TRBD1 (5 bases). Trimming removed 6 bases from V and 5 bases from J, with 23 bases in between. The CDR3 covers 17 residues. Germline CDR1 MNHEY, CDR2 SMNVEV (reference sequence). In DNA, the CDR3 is TGTGCCAGCAGGAGCCGTCAGGGCTCACGATCTTATCAGCCCCAGCATTTT. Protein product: CASRSRQGSRSYQPQHF.